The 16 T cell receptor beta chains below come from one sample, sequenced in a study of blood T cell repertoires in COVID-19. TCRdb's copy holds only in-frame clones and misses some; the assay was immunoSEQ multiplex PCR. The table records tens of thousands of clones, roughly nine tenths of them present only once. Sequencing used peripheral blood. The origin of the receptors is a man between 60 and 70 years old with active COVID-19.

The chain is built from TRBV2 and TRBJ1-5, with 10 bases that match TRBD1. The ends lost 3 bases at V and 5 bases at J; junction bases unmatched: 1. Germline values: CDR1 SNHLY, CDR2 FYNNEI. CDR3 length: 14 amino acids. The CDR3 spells CASSEGQGHQPQHF. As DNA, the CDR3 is TGTGCCAGCAGTGAGGGACAGGGGCATCAGCCCCAGCATTTT.

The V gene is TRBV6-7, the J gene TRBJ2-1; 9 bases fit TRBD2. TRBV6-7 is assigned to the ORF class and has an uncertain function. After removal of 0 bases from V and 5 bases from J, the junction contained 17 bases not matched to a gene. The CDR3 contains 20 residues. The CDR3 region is CASSYSKISAGGSGHNEQFF. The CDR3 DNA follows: TGTGCCAGCAGTTACTCGAAGATCTCGGCGGGGGGGAGTGGCCACAATGAGCAGTTCTTC.

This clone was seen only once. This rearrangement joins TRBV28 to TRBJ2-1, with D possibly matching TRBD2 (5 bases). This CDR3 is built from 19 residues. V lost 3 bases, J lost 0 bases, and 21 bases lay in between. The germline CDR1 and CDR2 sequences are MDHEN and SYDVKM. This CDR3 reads CASSLSRWGLEDSYNEQFF. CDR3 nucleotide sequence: TGTGCCAGCAGTTTGAGTCGGTGGGGTTTGGAGGACTCCTACAATGAGCAGTTCTTC. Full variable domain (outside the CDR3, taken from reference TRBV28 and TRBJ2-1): DVKVTQSSRYLVKRTGEKVFLECVQDMDHENMFWYRQDPGLGLRLIYFSYDVKMKEKGDIPEGYSVSREKKERFSLILESASTNQTSMYLCASSLSRWGLEDSYNEQFFGPGTRLTVL.

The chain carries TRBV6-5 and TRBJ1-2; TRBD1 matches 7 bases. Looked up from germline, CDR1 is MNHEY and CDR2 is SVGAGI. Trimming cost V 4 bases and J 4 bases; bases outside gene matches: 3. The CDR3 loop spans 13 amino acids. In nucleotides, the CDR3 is TGTGCCAGCAGTTGGGGACAGCCCTATGGCTACACCTTC. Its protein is CASSWGQPYGYTF.

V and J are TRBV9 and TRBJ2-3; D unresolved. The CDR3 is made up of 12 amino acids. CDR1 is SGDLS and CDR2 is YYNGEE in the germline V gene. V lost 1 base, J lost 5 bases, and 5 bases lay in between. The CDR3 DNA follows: TGTGCCAGCAGCGTATGTAGAGATACGCAGTATTTT. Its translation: CASSVCRDTQYF.

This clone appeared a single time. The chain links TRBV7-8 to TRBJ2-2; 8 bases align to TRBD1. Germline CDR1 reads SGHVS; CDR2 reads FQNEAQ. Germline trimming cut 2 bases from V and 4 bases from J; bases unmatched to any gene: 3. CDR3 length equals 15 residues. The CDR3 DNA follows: TGTGCCAGCAGCTTATGGACAGGGATCACCGGGGAGCTGTTTTTT. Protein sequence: CASSLWTGITGELFF.

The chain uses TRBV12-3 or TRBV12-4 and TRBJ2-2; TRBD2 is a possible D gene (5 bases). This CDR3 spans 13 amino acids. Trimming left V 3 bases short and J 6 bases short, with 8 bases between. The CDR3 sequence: CASSFRRAGELFF. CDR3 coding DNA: TGTGCCAGCAGTTTTCGGCGGGCCGGGGAGCTGTTTTTT.

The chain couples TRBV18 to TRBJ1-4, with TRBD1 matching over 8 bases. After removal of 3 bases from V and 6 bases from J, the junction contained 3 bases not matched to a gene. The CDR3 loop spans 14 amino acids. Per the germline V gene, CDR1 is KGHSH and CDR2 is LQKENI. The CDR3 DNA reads TGTGCCAGCTCACCGGACAGGGAGTATGAAAAACTGTTTTTT. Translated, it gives CASSPDREYEKLFF.

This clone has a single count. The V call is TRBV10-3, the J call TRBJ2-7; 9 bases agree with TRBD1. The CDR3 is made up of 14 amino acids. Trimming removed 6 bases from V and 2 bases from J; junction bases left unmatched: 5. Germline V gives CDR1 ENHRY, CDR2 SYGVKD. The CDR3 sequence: CAIRGTGQAYEQYF. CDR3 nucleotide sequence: TGTGCCATCAGGGGGACAGGGCAAGCCTACGAGCAGTACTTC.

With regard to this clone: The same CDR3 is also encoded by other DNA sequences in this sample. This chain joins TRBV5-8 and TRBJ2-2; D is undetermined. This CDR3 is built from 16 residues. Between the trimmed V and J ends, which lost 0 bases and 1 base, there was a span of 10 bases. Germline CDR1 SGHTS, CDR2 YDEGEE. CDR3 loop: CASSLGRGLNTGELFF. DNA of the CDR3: TGTGCCAGCAGCTTGGGTCGCGGTTTGAACACCGGGGAGCTGTTTTTT.

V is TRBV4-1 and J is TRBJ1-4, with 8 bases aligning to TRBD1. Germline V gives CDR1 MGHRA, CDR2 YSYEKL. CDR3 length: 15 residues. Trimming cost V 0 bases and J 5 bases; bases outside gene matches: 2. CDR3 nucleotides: TGCGCCAGCAGCCAAGAAAGGACAGGGAATGAAAAACTGTTTTTT. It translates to CASSQERTGNEKLFF.

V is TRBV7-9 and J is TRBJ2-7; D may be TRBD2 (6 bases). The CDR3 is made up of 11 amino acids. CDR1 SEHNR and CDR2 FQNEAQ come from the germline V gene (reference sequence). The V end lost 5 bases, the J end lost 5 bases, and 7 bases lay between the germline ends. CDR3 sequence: CASSQRDEQYF. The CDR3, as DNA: TGTGCCAGCAGCCAGCGGGACGAGCAGTACTTC.

The CDR3 nucleotides are TGTGCCAGCAACAAACGACAGGGGAGCTCCTACAATGAGCAGTTCTTC. Translation gives CASNKRQGSSYNEQFF. This sequence joins TRBV11-1 and TRBJ2-1, with 8 bases lining up with TRBD1. The germline gives CDR1 SGHAT, CDR2 FQDESV (reference sequence). This CDR3 comprises 16 residues. Trimming took 7 bases from V and 0 from J; bases not matched to a gene: 8.

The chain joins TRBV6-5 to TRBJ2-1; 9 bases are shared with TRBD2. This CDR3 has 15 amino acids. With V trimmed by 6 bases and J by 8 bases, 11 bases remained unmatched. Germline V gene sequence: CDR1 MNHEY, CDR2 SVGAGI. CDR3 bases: TGTGCCAGCAGCACACCTGGCGGGGGGGCGGATGAGCAGTTCTTC. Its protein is CASSTPGGGADEQFF.

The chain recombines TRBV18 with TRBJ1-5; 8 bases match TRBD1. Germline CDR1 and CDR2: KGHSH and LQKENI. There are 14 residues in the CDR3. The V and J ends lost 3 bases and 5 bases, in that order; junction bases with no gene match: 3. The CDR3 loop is CASSPDRADQPQHF. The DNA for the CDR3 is TGTGCCAGCTCACCGGACAGGGCCGATCAGCCCCAGCATTTT.

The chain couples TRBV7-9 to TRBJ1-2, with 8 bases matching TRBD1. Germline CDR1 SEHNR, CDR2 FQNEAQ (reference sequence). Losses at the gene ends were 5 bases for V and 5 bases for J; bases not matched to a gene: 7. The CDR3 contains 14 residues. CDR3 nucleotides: TGTGCCAGCAGCCAACTGACAGGGGTTTATGGCTACACCTTC. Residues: CASSQLTGVYGYTF.